The 21 T cell receptor beta chains presented below share a single source sample, sequenced in a study of T-cell reconstitution after alpha-beta-depleted transplantation in children. Unique molecular identifiers were built into the TCRbeta library. TCRdb called the PCR reads again in MiXCR, with one record for every CDR3 protein. The data hold almost 500,000 distinct CDR3 sequences, with around 12% observed a single time. Here the sequenced sample was PBMCs from the stem cell graft donor, taken from the stem cell graft. These receptor sequences come from a human donor who donated a stem cell graft to a child with combined immunodeficiency.

The chain employs TRBV4-3 and TRBJ1-2, with D possibly TRBD1 on 5 matching bases. The CDR3 consists of 16 residues. The V end lost 3 bases, the J end lost 8 bases, and 22 bases lay between the germline ends. CDR1 is LGHNA and CDR2 is YSLEER in the germline V gene. DNA of the CDR3: TGCGCCAGCAGCCAGTTAGGCCGGGACTGGCCTGAGGGCTACACCTTC. It is translated as CASSQLGRDWPEGYTF.

The genes are TRBV12-3 or TRBV12-4 and TRBJ1-5; D not resolved. V lost 6 bases to trimming and J lost 4 bases, with 19 bases between them. This CDR3 has 16 amino acids. CDR3 in amino acids: CASRLDGTGENQPQHF. For the CDR3, the DNA is TGTGCCAGCAGGCTCGATGGCACTGGAGAAAATCAGCCCCAGCATTTT.

This clonotype was picked up a small number of times. The chain uses TRBV20-1 and TRBJ2-4; no reliable D call. The CDR3 runs to 12 residues. The germline CDR1 and CDR2 sequences are DFQATT and SNEGSKA (reference sequence). Trimming took off 6 bases at V and 0 bases at J, with 6 bases between the two ends. The CDR3 spells CSAAGAKNIQYF. CDR3 coding DNA: TGCAGTGCAGCCGGAGCCAAAAACATTCAGTACTTC.

Many counts were recorded for this clonotype. The chain joins TRBV5-1 to TRBJ2-3, with 9 bases aligning to TRBD2. Germline CDR1 reads SGHRS; CDR2 reads YFSETQ. Unmatched junction bases numbered 4, after V lost 1 base and J lost 1 base. CDR3 length equals 16 residues. The CDR3 bases are TGCGCCAGCAGCTTGAGGGCTAGCGGGGGCACAGATACGCAGTATTTT. Translating gives CASSLRASGGTDTQYF.

The sample holds a few counts of this clonotype. The rearrangement joins TRBV24-1 to TRBJ1-2; possible D gene TRBD1, 5 bases. The V and J ends lost 2 bases and 4 bases respectively, with 16 bases between them. Germline CDR1 KGHDR, CDR2 SFDVKD. The CDR3 has 16 amino acids. The CDR3 nucleotides are TGTGCCACCAGTGATTCCCGGGACCCTTGGATCTATGGCTACACCTTC. Its translation is CATSDSRDPWIYGYTF.

The chain has TRBV9 and TRBJ1-1; D perhaps matches TRBD1 (5 bases). The germline V gene has CDR1 SGDLS and CDR2 YYNGEE. V gave up 3 bases and J gave up 8 bases, with 14 bases separating them. This CDR3 is built from 13 residues. CDR3 nucleotide sequence: TGTGCCAGCAGCGGCCCGGGACGAAGAGAAGCTTTCTTT. This sequence encodes CASSGPGRREAFF.

This clonotype was recorded a few times. The chain joins TRBV4-1 to TRBJ2-1; D is ambiguous. From germline, CDR1 is MGHRA and CDR2 YSYEKL. This CDR3 comprises 16 residues. V was trimmed by 1 base and J by 2 bases, leaving 12 bases between them. In nucleotides, the CDR3 is TGCGCCAGCAGCCAAGTTCTATTAGCAGCCTACAATGAGCAGTTCTTC. Amino acids: CASSQVLLAAYNEQFF.

This clonotype was counted many times. The CDR3 reads CASSLSRGGLNEQFF. CDR3 bases: TGTGCCAGCAGTTTATCTCGGGGGGGCCTTAATGAGCAGTTCTTC. The chain couples TRBV12-3 or TRBV12-4 to TRBJ2-1, with 8 bases identical to TRBD2. The CDR3 extends over 15 amino acids. V lost 2 bases, J lost 7 bases, and 7 bases stayed unmatched.

This clonotype has just a few counts. The chain joins TRBV2 to TRBJ2-2, with D maybe TRBD2 (6 bases). Deletions cut 5 bases from V and 0 bases from J, with 13 bases between. The CDR3 runs 16 residues. Germline assignment: CDR1 SNHLY and CDR2 FYNNEI. DNA of the CDR3: TGTGCCAGCAGTTCAGAAGCGGGCGCGAACACCGGGGAGCTGTTTTTT. The encoded protein is CASSSEAGANTGELFF.

The V gene is TRBV7-9, the J gene TRBJ1-1; 9 bases line up with TRBD1. The CDR3 has 15 amino acids. V dropped 4 bases and J dropped 1; count of bases not matched to a gene: 4. Germline V gene sequence: CDR1 SEHNR, CDR2 FQNEAQ (reference sequence). The CDR3 DNA is TGTGCCAGCAGCTCGGGACAGGGTTCGAACACTGAAGCTTTCTTT. As protein: CASSSGQGSNTEAFF.

This clonotype was recorded at least ten times. The chain links TRBV15 to TRBJ2-3; the D gene is possibly TRBD1 (6 bases). The germline CDR1 and CDR2 sequences are LNHNV and YYDKDF (reference sequence). Trimming took off 1 base at V and 6 bases at J, with 17 bases between the two ends. This CDR3 contains 16 residues. This CDR3 reads CATSRAQGIGPDTQYF. CDR3 sequence (DNA): TGTGCCACCAGCAGAGCCCAGGGGATCGGGCCGGATACGCAGTATTTT.

This clonotype was recorded at least ten times. V and J are TRBV18 and TRBJ2-2, with 8 nucleotides matching TRBD1. CDR3 size: 15 residues. Germline V gives CDR1 KGHSH, CDR2 LQKENI. The V segment lost 2 bases and the J segment 5 bases; nucleotides outside the gene matches: 4. The CDR3 coding sequence is TGTGCCAGCTCACCAGGGACAGGTCCGACCGGGGAGCTGTTTTTT. Encoded protein: CASSPGTGPTGELFF.

This clonotype was found a few times. The gene calls are TRBV4-1 and TRBJ2-4; 7 bases are a match to TRBD1. V dropped 1 base and J dropped 0; count of bases not matched to a gene: 6. This CDR3 contains 17 residues. The germline gives CDR1 MGHRA, CDR2 YSYEKL. CDR3 sequence reads: CASSQGGTALAKNIQYF. CDR3 nucleotide sequence: TGCGCCAGCAGCCAAGGAGGGACAGCGCTAGCCAAAAACATTCAGTACTTC.

The chain has TRBV12-5 and TRBJ2-2; a weak D match, TRBD2 (6 bases). The CDR3 totals 12 residues. V gave up 10 bases and J gave up 4 bases, with 10 bases separating them. Germline V gene data show CDR1 as LGHNT and CDR2 as FRNRAP. In DNA form, the CDR3 reads TGTGCTACGGGACTCACCACCGGGGAGCTGTTTTTT. It translates to CATGLTTGELFF.

This chain connects TRBV7-3 to TRBJ2-1; 7 nucleotides match TRBD2. The CDR3 is made up of 13 amino acids. Unmatched junction bases numbered 12, after V lost 6 bases and J lost 13 bases. CDR1 is SGHTA, CDR2 FQGTGA, per germline. This CDR3 is CASSRLAESRQFF. The CDR3 DNA is TGTGCCAGCAGTCGTCTAGCGGAGAGCAGACAGTTCTTC. The whole variable domain, remainder taken from reference TRBV7-3 and TRBJ2-1, is GAGVSQTPSNKVTEKGKYVELRCDPISGHTALYWYRQSLGQGPEFLIYFQGTGAADDSGLPNDRFFAVRPEGSVSTLKIQRTERGDSAVYLCASSRLAESRQFFGPGTRLTVL.

The J gene is TRBJ2-2, the V gene TRBV12-3 or TRBV12-4; possibly TRBD2 for D (6 bases). CDR3 length equals 17 residues. The V gene lost 3 bases and the J gene lost 3 bases, with 17 bases spanning the gap. The CDR3, as DNA: TGTGCCAGCAGTTTGGGTTGGGCGGGGCGCGACACCGGGGAGCTGTTTTTT. Its translation is CASSLGWAGRDTGELFF.

The V call is TRBV6-5, the J call TRBJ2-1; 8 nucleotides agree with TRBD1. Germline CDR1 reads MNHEY; CDR2 reads SVGAGI. J was trimmed by 7 bases and V by 3 bases; bases with no gene match: 5. The CDR3 is 14 amino acids. CDR3: CASSYRTGPNEQFF. CDR3 in DNA: TGTGCCAGCAGTTATCGGACAGGGCCAAATGAGCAGTTCTTC.

As regards this clonotype: At one end the junction does not follow the germline gene, possibly because of a read error. This chain links TRBV5-1 with TRBJ2-3; TRBD1 agrees at 10 bases. CDR3 length: 16 amino acids. Germline lookup yields CDR1 SGHRS and CDR2 YFSETQ. The CDR3 protein is CGSSPGQGVVSDTQYF. The DNA of the CDR3 is TGCGGCAGCAGCCCCGGACAGGGGGTTGTCTCCGATACGCAGTATTTT.

This clonotype was recorded only once. This chain links TRBV2 with TRBJ2-7, with a possible D match to TRBD1 (6 bases). Germline loops: CDR1 SNHLY, CDR2 FYNNEI. V was cut by 4 bases and J by 3 bases, with 13 bases left in between. CDR3 length equals 14 residues. Written as DNA, the CDR3 is TGTGCCAGCAGTGTCGGGACACCATTCTACGAGCAGTACTTC. It translates to CASSVGTPFYEQYF.

The rearrangement links TRBV3-1 to TRBJ2-7; TRBD1 is a possible D gene (5 bases). The CDR3 length is 13 residues. The ends were cut back, 8 bases at V and 3 bases at J, with 14 bases in the middle. The germline gives CDR1 LGHDT, CDR2 YNNKEL (reference sequence). CDR3 residues: CASGRGSYYEQYF. The CDR3 DNA sequence: TGTGCCAGCGGAAGGGGCAGCTACTACGAGCAGTACTTC.

This clonotype was seen repeatedly, ten times or more. The chain joins TRBV10-3 to TRBJ2-1; 13 nucleotides agree with TRBD2. Germline CDR1 and CDR2: ENHRY and SYGVKD. Trimming cost V 10 bases and J 5 bases; bases outside gene matches: 2. This CDR3 is built from 13 residues. The CDR3 protein is CATGLAGNNEQFF. The CDR3 DNA sequence: TGTGCCACGGGACTAGCGGGAAACAATGAGCAGTTCTTC.